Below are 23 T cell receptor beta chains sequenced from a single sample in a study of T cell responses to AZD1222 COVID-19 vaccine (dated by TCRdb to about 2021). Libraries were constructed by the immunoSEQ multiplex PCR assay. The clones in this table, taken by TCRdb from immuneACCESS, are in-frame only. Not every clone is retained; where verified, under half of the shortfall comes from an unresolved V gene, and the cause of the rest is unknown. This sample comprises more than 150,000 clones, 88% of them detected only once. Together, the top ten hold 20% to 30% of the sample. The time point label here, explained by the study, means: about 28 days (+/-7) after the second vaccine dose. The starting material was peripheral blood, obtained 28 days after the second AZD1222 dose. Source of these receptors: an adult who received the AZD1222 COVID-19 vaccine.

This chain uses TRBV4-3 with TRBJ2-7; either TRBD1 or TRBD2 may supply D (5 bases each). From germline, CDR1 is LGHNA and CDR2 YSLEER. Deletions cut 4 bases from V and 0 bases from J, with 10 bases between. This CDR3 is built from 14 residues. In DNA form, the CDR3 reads TGCGCCAGCAGCCCGTCAGGGAGCTCCTACGAGCAGTACTTC. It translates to CASSPSGSSYEQYF.

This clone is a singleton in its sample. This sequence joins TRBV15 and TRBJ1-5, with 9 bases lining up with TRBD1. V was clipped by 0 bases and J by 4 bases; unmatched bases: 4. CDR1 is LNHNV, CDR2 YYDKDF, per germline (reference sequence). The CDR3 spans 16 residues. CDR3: CATSRDRGTGNQPQHF. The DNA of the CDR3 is TGTGCCACCAGCAGAGATCGCGGGACAGGGAATCAGCCCCAGCATTTT.

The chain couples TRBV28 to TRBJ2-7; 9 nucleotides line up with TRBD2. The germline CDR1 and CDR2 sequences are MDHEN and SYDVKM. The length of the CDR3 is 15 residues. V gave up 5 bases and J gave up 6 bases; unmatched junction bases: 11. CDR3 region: CASSPQVAGVSEQYF. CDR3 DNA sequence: TGTGCCAGCAGTCCCCAGGTAGCGGGAGTATCCGAGCAGTACTTC.

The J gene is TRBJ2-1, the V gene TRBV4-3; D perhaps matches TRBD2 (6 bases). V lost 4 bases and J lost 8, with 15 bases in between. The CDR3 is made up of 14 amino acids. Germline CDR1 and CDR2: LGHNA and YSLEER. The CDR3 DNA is TGCGCCAGCAGCCGTTCGACTAGTCTCGATGAGCAGTTCTTC. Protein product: CASSRSTSLDEQFF.

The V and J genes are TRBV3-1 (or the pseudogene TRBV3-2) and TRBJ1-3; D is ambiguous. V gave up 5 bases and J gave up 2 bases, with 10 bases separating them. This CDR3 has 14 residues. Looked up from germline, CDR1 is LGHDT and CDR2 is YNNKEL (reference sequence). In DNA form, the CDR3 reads TGTGCCAGCAGCTCGACAAGTACTGGAAACACCATATATTTT. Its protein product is CASSSTSTGNTIYF.

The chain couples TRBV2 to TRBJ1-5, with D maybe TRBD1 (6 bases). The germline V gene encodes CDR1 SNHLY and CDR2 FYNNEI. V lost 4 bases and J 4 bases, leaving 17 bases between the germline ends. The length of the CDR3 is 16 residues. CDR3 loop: CASSVLGGATNQPQHF. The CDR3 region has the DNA TGTGCCAGCAGTGTCCTAGGGGGGGCAACTAATCAGCCCCAGCATTTT.

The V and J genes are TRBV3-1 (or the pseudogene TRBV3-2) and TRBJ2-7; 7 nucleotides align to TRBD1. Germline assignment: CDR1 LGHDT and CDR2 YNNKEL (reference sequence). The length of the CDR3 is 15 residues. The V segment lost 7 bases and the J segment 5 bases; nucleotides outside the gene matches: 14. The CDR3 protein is CASTEQPQGFNEQYF. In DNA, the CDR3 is TGTGCCAGCACCGAGCAGCCACAGGGGTTCAACGAGCAGTACTTC.

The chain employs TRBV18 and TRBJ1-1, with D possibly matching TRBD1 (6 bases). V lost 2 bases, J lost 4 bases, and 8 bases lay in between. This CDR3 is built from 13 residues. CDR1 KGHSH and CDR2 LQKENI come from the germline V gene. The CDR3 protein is CASSPGGLTEAFF. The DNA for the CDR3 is TGTGCCAGCTCACCAGGGGGGCTCACTGAAGCTTTCTTT.

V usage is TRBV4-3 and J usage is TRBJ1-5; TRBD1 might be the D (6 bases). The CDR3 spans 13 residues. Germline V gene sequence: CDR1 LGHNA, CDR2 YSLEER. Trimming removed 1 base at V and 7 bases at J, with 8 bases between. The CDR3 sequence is CASSQGGGQPQHF. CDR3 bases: TGCGCCAGCAGCCAAGGAGGGGGGCAGCCCCAGCATTTT.

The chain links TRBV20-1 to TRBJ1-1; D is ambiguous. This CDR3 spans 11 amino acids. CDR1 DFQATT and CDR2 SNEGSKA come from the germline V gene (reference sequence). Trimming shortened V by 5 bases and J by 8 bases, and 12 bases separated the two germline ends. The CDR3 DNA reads TGCAGTGCTCCGTCAGAGACAGAAGCTTTCTTT. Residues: CSAPSETEAFF.

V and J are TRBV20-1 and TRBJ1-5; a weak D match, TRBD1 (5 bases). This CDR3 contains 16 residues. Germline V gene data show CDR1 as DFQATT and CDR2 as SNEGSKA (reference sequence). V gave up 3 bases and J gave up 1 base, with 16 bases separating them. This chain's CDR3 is CSASDSHYRSNQPQHF. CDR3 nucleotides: TGCAGTGCTAGTGACTCTCATTACAGGAGCAATCAGCCCCAGCATTTT.

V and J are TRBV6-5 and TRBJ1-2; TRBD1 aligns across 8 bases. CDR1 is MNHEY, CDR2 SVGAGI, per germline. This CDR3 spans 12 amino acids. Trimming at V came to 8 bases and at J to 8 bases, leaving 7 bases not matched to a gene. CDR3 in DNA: TGTGCCAGCCATCGACAGGGGTTAGGCTACACCTTC. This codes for CASHRQGLGYTF.

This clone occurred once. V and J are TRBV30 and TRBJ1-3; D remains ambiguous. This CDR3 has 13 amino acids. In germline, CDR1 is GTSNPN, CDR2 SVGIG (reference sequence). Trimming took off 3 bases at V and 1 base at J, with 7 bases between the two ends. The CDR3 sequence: CAWSTASGNTIYF. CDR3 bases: TGTGCCTGGAGCACAGCTTCTGGAAACACCATATATTTT.

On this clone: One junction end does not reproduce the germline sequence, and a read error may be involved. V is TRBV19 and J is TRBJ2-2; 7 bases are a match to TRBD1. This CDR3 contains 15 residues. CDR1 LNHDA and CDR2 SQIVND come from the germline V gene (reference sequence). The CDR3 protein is CASRIDRAHTGELFF. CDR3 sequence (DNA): TGTGCCAGTAGGATAGACAGGGCGCACACCGGGGAGCTGTTTTTT.

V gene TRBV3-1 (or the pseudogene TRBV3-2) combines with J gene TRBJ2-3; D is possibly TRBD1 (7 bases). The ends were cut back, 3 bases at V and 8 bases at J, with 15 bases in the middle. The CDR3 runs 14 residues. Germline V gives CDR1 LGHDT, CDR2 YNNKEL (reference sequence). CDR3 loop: CASSQSRGAVTQYF. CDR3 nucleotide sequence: TGTGCCAGCAGCCAGTCCAGGGGGGCGGTTACGCAGTATTTT.

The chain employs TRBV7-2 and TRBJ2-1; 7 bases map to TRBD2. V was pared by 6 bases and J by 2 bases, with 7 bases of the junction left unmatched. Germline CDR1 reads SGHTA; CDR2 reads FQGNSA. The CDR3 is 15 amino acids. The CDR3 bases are TGTGCCAGCAGACCCCCTAGCGGAACCTACAATGAGCAGTTCTTC. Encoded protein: CASRPPSGTYNEQFF.

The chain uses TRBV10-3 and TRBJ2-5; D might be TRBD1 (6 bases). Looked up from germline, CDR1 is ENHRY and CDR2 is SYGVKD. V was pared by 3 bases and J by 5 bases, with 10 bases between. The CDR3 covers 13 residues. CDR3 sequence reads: CAISEDRWETQYF. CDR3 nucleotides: TGTGCCATCAGTGAAGACAGGTGGGAGACCCAGTACTTC.

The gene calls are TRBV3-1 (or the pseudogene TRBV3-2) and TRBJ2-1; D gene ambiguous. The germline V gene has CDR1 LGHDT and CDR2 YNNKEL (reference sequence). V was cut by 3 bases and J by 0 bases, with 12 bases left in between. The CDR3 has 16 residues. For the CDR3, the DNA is TGTGCCAGCAGCCATATCCAGACGAGCTCCTACAATGAGCAGTTCTTC. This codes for CASSHIQTSSYNEQFF.

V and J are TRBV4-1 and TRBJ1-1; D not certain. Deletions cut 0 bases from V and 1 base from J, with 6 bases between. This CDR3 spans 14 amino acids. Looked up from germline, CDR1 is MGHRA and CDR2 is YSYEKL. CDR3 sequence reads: CASSQDSSNTEAFF. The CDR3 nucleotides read TGCGCCAGCAGCCAAGATTCGTCGAACACTGAAGCTTTCTTT.

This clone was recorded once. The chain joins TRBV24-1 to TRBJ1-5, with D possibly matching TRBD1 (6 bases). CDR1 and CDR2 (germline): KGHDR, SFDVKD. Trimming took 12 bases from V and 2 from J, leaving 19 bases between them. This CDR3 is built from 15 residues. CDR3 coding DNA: TGTGCCGCCTCCCCCAAGGCAGGGGGCAATCAGCCCCAGCATTTT. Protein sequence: CAASPKAGGNQPQHF.

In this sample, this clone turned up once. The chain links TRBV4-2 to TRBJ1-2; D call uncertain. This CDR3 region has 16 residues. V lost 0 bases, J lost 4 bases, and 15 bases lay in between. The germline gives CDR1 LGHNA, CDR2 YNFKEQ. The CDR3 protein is CASSQDLGTQGYGYTF. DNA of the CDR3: TGTGCCAGCAGCCAAGATCTTGGTACTCAAGGCTATGGCTACACCTTC.

DNA for the CDR3: TGTGCCAGCAGTTCCGGGACAGGGGGCTTCGAGCAGTACTTC. The encoded protein is CASSSGTGGFEQYF. The chain links TRBV3-1 (or the pseudogene TRBV3-2) to TRBJ2-7, with 12 bases identical to TRBD1. CDR1 is LGHDT, CDR2 YNNKEL, per germline (reference sequence). V gave up 6 bases and J gave up 6 bases; unmatched junction bases: 6. The CDR3 length is 14 residues.

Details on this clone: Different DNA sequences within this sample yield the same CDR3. This CDR3 is CASSRNVGGGYTF. CDR3 DNA sequence: TGCGCCAGCAGCCGAAACGTGGGTGGAGGCTACACCTTC. This sequence joins TRBV4-3 and TRBJ1-2, with D unresolved. CDR3 length: 13 amino acids. Germline V lookup: CDR1 LGHNA, CDR2 YSLEER. Trimming removed 4 bases from V and 8 bases from J, with 14 bases in between.